There are a few counts of the clone carrying this T cell receptor (beta chain). V gave up 7 bases and J gave up 10 bases, with 14 bases separating them. Germline V gene data show CDR1 as SNHLY and CDR2 as FYNNEI. The CDR3 consists of 12 residues. Here immunoSEQ multiplex PCR was the method, and the copy in TCRdb shows in-frame clones only, minus some. The sample has 200,000 or so clones; under 90% are singletons. The sample is drawn from a study of blood T cell repertoires in COVID-19. This chain links TRBV2 with TRBJ2-1, with D possibly matching TRBD1 (6 bases). Material: peripheral blood. This TCR was recovered from a woman aged 60 to 75 who had recovered from COVID-19. CDR3 in amino acids: CASIERGTEQFF. The CDR3 DNA reads TGTGCCAGCATCGAAAGGGGGACAGAGCAGTTCTTC.